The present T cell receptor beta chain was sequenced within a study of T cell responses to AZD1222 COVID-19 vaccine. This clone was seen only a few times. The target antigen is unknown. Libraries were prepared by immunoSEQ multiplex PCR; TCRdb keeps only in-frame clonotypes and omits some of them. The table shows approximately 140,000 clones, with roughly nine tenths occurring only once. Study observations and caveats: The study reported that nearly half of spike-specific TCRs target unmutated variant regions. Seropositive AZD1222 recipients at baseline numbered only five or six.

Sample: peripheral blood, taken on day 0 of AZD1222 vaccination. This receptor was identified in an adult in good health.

This CDR3 is CASLLLSNSPLHF. CDR3 bases: TGTGCCAGCCTGTTGCTAAGTAATTCACCCCTCCACTTT. The chain employs TRBV2 and TRBJ1-6; D gene unclear. The CDR3 runs 13 residues. V was clipped by 8 bases and J by 6 bases, with 11 bases between them. Germline CDR1 and CDR2: SNHLY and FYNNEI.